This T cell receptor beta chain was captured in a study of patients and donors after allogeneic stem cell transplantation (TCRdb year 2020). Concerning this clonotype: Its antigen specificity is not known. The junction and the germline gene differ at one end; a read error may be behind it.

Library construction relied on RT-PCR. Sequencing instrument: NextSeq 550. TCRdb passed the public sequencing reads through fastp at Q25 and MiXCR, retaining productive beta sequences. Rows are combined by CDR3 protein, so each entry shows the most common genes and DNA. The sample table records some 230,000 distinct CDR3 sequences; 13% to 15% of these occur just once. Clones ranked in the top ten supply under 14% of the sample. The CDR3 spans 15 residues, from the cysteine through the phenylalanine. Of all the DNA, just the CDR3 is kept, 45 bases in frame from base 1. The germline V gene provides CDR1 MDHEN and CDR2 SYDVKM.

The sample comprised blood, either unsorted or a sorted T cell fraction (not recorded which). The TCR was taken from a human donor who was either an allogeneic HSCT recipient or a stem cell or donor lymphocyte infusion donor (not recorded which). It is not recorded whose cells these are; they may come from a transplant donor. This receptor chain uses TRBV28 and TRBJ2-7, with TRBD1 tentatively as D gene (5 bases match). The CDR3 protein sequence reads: CAGSSLTDILGEQYF. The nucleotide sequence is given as TGTGCCGGCAGTTCCCTTACGGACATCCTGGGCGAGCAGTACTTC.